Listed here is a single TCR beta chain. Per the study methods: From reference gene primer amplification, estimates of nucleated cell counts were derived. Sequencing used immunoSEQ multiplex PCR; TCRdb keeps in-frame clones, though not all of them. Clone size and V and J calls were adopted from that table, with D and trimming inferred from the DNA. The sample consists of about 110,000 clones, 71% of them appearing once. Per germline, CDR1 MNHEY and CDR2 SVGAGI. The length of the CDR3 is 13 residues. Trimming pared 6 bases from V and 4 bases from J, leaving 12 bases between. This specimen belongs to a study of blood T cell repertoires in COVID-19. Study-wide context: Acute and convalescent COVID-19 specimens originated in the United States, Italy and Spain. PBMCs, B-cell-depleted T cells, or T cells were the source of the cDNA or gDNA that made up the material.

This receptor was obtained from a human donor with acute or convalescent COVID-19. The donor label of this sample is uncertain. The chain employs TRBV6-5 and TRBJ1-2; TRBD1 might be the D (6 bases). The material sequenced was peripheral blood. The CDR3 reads CASSRDTSYGYTF. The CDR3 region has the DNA TGTGCCAGCAGCCGGGACACCTCCTATGGCTACACCTTC.